These T cell receptor beta chains were read from a single sample in a study of tumor and adjacent non-tumor tissue in lung cancer. Using its own MiXCR run on the multiplex PCR reads, TCRdb lists one record per CDR3 protein. This sample has around 100,000 distinct CDR3 sequences, with approximately 65% found just once. The material sequenced was distant non-tumor lung tissue. The receptors originated from a man in his thirties or forties with non-small cell lung cancer. Both conserved end residues are part of each CDR3. A D gene is named only where the DNA matches it firmly. Only some rows state a clone size, as once, few, many or a class for expanded clones.

TRBJ1-2 . . TRBV6-2/TRBV6-3 TGTGCCAACAGTCCTCCACAGGGCAGCATCGGGAGTGGCTACACCTTC CANSPPQGSIGSGYTF
TRBJ1-4 . . TRBV14 TGTGCCAGCCGCCAAGTCCACGGACTATATGAAAAACTGTTTTTT CASRQVHGLYEKLFF
TRBJ1-2 TRBD1 many TRBV12-3/TRBV12-4 TGTGCCAGCAGCTCTAGGGGGCGGGGGAATGGCTACACCTTC CASSSRGRGNGYTF
TRBJ2-1 TRBD1 . TRBV29-1 TGCAGCGGTCAACCGGGACAGAATGAGCAGTTCTTC CSGQPGQNEQFF
TRBJ2-3 TRBD1 . TRBV10-3 TGTGCCACCTCCCTGGACAGGGGCTTTAGCACAGATACGCAGTATTTT CATSLDRGFSTDTQYF
TRBJ2-3 . . TRBV11-2 TGTGTTAGCAGCTTAGACCCTAATACGCAGTATTTT CVSSLDPNTQYF
TRBJ2-3 . . TRBV6-5 TGTGCCAACAGTGACCCTGGGGCAGATACGCAGTATTTT CANSDPGADTQYF
TRBJ2-4 . many TRBV20-1 TGCAGTGCTAGAGACCCTCTAGCCAAAAACATTCAGTACTTC CSARDPLAKNIQYF
TRBJ2-6 . many TRBV6-6 TGTGCCAGCAGTTACGGGGGGACACCCTCTGGGGCCAACGTCCTGACTTTC CASSYGGTPSGANVLTF
TRBJ1-1 . few TRBV11-3 TGTGCCAGTACCTCAACAGGAAGTAGGAACACTGAAGCTTTCTTT CASTSTGSRNTEAFF
TRBJ2-3 . . TRBV24-1 TGTGCCACCAGTGACCCCACTAGCTGGGGGACAGATACGCAGTATTTT CATSDPTSWGTDTQYF
TRBJ2-5 . . TRBV5-6 TGTGCCAGCAGCCCTGACACTGTGGAGACCCAGTACTTC CASSPDTVETQYF
TRBJ1-6 . . TRBV4-3 TGTGTCAGCAGCCAAGGAGACCGTTGGGTGAATTCACCCCTTCACTTT CVSSQGDRWVNSPLHF
TRBJ2-2 TRBD2 . TRBV11-2 TGTGCCAGCATCTCAGGACTAGCGAACACTGGGGAGCTGTTTTTT CASISGLANTGELFF
TRBJ2-7 . . TRBV5-1 TGCGCCAGCAGCTACGGGGGCTTCGAGCAGTACTTC CASSYGGFEQYF
TRBJ1-1 . many TRBV12-3/TRBV12-4 TGTGCCAGCAGCCTTAGACGGGGTGGGAACACTGAAGCTTTCTTT CASSLRRGGNTEAFF
TRBJ1-1 . . TRBV20-1 TGCAGCGCTAGACTCCCGGGGGTTAACACTGAAACTTTCTTT CSARLPGVNTETFF
TRBJ2-2 . . TRBV10-3 TGTGCCATCAGTGAGAAAGGGGGGGGCATAGGAGGGGAGCTGTTTTTT CAISEKGGGIGGELFF
TRBJ2-7 . once TRBV12-3/TRBV12-4 TGTGCCAGCAGGTACACAGGAGATTACGAGCGGTACTTC CASRYTGDYERYF
TRBJ2-5 TRBD2 . TRBV11-2 TGTGTCAGCAGCAGAACTAGCGAGGGCAGAGAGACCCAGTACTTC CVSSRTSEGRETQYF
TRBJ2-1 . medium-sized TRBV11-2 TGTGCCAGCAGCTTAGAGGCTGGGGAATACAATGAGCAGTTCTTC CASSLEAGEYNEQFF
TRBJ2-1 . . TRBV11-2 TGTGCCAGCAGCTTATATGCTGGCGTGTCATACAATGAGCAGTTCTTC CASSLYAGVSYNEQFF
TRBJ2-7 . . TRBV7-9 TGTGCCAGCAGGCGAGGAGCCTACGAGCAGTACTTC CASRRGAYEQYF
TRBJ2-5 . . TRBV9 TGTGCCAGCAGCGTAGGAGTTCAAGAGACCCCGTACTTC CASSVGVQETPYF